This T cell receptor (beta chain) was documented in a study of shared clonotypes between healthy human individuals. About the study: Per-donor plates numbered three CD4 naive, three CD4 memory, two CD8 naive and one CD8 memory. The study's findings and limits: Shared across a few donors were roughly 5.3% of the naive CD4 clonotypes.

TCRdb keeps only in-frame clones here, not all; method: immunoSEQ multiplex PCR. This repertoire shows about 1.5 million clones, 95% to 97% found once; its top ten account for over 1%. This clone showed up just once. Its antigen is unidentified. V was pared by 6 bases and J by 13 bases, with 16 bases between. This CDR3 is 12 amino acids long. The germline CDR1 and CDR2 sequences are MNHEY and SMNVEV (reference sequence). V is TRBV27 and J is TRBJ2-1; either TRBD1 or TRBD2 may supply D (5 bases each). Sequencing was done on a sample of naive CD4+ T cells sorted from blood. This sample's subset: CD45RA+ positively selected. The clonotype originates from a man aged 30 to 45 in good health. The CDR3 nucleotides read TGTGCCAGCAGCCCCCGTCGGGACCCACAGTTCTTC. It translates to CASSPRRDPQFF.